The next 14 T cell receptor beta chains were all read from a single sample in a study of T cell responses to AZD1222 COVID-19 vaccine. Generated by immunoSEQ multiplex PCR, the TCRdb table keeps only in-frame clones and is missing some. The data contain more than 150,000 clones, around 88% of them singletons. The source material was peripheral blood, sampled on day 0 of AZD1222 vaccination. These receptor sequences come from an adult in good health.

V usage is TRBV19 and J usage is TRBJ1-5; perhaps TRBD1 as D (5 bases). V was shortened by 9 bases and J by 0 bases, with 18 bases between the two germline ends. The CDR3 loop spans 16 amino acids. The V gene's germline CDR1 is LNHDA and CDR2 SQIVND (reference sequence). The DNA for the CDR3 is TGTGCCAGCTCCGGGACGGATAATTATAGCAATCAGCCCCAGCATTTT. Amino acid sequence: CASSGTDNYSNQPQHF.

The chain employs TRBV27 and TRBJ1-1; tentative D call: TRBD1 (6 bases). From germline, CDR1 is MNHEY and CDR2 SMNVEV (reference sequence). The CDR3 has 14 amino acids. Trimming cost V 1 base and J 1 base, with 7 bases left between them. CDR3 in DNA: TGTGCCAGCAGTTTATGGGGGGCGAACACTGAAGCTTTCTTT. Encoded protein: CASSLWGANTEAFF.

This chain links TRBV3-1 (or the pseudogene TRBV3-2) with TRBJ1-1; D is undetermined. Trimming left V 1 base short and J 8 bases short, with 14 bases between. The length of the CDR3 is 14 residues. Per the germline V gene, CDR1 is LGHDT and CDR2 is YNNKEL (reference sequence). CDR3 sequence reads: CASSQAGLPAEAFF. In DNA, the CDR3 is TGTGCCAGCAGCCAAGCCGGCCTGCCGGCGGAAGCTTTCTTT.

The sample holds one count of this clone. Here the CDR3 DNA reads TGTGCCAGTACCCCCGGGGCCAGCCTAGGGGAGCAGTACTTC. Translation gives CASTPGASLGEQYF. This rearrangement joins TRBV19 to TRBJ2-7; D is possibly TRBD1 or TRBD2 (5 bases each). CDR3 size: 14 residues. Between the trimmed V and J ends, which lost 7 bases and 7 bases, there was a span of 20 bases. Germline V lookup: CDR1 LNHDA, CDR2 SQIVND (reference sequence).

The rearrangement links TRBV30 to TRBJ2-5, with D tentatively TRBD1 (6 bases). Between the trimmed V and J ends, which lost 7 bases and 0 bases, there was a span of 15 bases. In germline, CDR1 is GTSNPN, CDR2 SVGIG (reference sequence). The CDR3 has 14 amino acids. This chain's CDR3 is CALTQGHYQETQYF. Here the CDR3 DNA reads TGTGCCTTAACGCAGGGACACTACCAAGAGACCCAGTACTTC.

V is TRBV9 and J is TRBJ2-5, with D perhaps TRBD2 (5 bases). Trimming pared 1 base from V and 5 bases from J, leaving 12 bases between. CDR1 is SGDLS and CDR2 is YYNGEE in the germline V gene. This CDR3 has 14 residues. The CDR3 DNA reads as TGTGCCAGCAGCGTAAAGGGTAGCGTTGAGACCCAGTACTTC. Translation: CASSVKGSVETQYF.

The chain has TRBV11-3 and TRBJ2-2; either TRBD1 or TRBD2 may supply D (5 bases each). The V end was cut by 2 bases, the J end by 0 bases, with 10 bases between. The germline CDR1 and CDR2 sequences are SGHNT and YENEEA. The CDR3 is 16 amino acids. DNA of the CDR3: TGTGCCAGCAGCTTATGGGGGTCCGCGAACACCGGGGAGCTGTTTTTT. Its translation: CASSLWGSANTGELFF.

The gene calls are TRBV9 and TRBJ1-5; 9 nucleotides match TRBD1. Trimming at V came to 4 bases and at J to 4 bases, leaving 3 bases not matched to a gene. Germline loops: CDR1 SGDLS, CDR2 YYNGEE. The CDR3 covers 14 residues. The chain's CDR3 is CASSPDRGNQPQHF. In DNA form, the CDR3 reads TGTGCCAGCAGCCCAGACAGGGGGAATCAGCCCCAGCATTTT.

The genes are TRBV12-3 or TRBV12-4 and TRBJ1-2; no firm D call. The V and J ends lost 5 bases and 4 bases respectively, with 5 bases between them. The length of the CDR3 is 11 residues. This CDR3 reads CASSVGYGYTF. As DNA, the CDR3 is TGTGCCAGCAGTGTGGGCTATGGCTACACCTTC.

The chain couples TRBV2 to TRBJ2-7; 8 nucleotides match TRBD2. The CDR3 runs to 14 residues. Germline CDR1 and CDR2: SNHLY and FYNNEI. J gave up 2 bases and V 8 bases, and 8 bases lay outside the gene matches. The CDR3 DNA follows: TGTGCCAGCGTGACTAGCGAAAAACCCTACGAGCAGTACTTC. Translated, it gives CASVTSEKPYEQYF.

This clone appeared a single time. The DNA of the CDR3 is TGTGCCAGCAGCCTGACGGGGAACACTGAAGCTTTCTTT. Its translation: CASSLTGNTEAFF. The rearrangement uses TRBV14 and TRBJ1-1; no firm D call. Germline CDR1 reads SGHDN; CDR2 reads FVKESK. Trimming took off 4 bases at V and 1 base at J, with 7 bases between the two ends. This CDR3 is 13 amino acids long.

The J gene is TRBJ2-1, the V gene TRBV19; perhaps TRBD2 as D (5 bases). CDR3 size: 13 residues. Germline V gene data show CDR1 as LNHDA and CDR2 as SQIVND (reference sequence). V was clipped by 5 bases and J by 8 bases, with 13 bases between them. The CDR3 loop reads CASSGTPRDEQFF. The CDR3 DNA sequence: TGTGCCAGTAGTGGAACACCGAGGGATGAGCAGTTCTTC.

This clone was counted once. The chain links TRBV4-1 to TRBJ1-1; TRBD1 might be the D (6 bases). This CDR3 is 15 amino acids long. V was cut by 4 bases and J by 4 bases, with 16 bases left in between. Germline V gene sequence: CDR1 MGHRA, CDR2 YSYEKL. CDR3 sequence: CASSLSRGAGTEAFF. For the CDR3, the DNA is TGCGCCAGCAGCCTCTCCCGGGGGGCGGGCACTGAAGCTTTCTTT.

The rearrangement joins TRBV5-1 to TRBJ1-2, with 7 bases matching TRBD1. Germline-derived CDR1 and CDR2 are SGHRS and YFSETQ. V was clipped by 4 bases and J by 2 bases; unmatched bases: 11. The CDR3 runs 16 residues. The CDR3 region is CASSASGTVGNYGYTF. The CDR3 coding sequence is TGCGCCAGCAGCGCCTCCGGGACAGTGGGCAACTATGGCTACACCTTC.